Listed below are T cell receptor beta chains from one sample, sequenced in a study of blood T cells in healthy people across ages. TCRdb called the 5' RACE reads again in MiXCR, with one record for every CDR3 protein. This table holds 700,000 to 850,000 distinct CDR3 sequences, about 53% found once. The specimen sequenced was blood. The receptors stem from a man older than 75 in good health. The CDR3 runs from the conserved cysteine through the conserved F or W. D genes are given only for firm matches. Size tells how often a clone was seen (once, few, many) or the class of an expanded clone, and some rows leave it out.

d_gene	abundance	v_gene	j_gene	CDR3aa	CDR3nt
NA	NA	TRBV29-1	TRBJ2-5	CSAEVSRGETQYF	TGCAGCGCCGAAGTTAGTAGAGGAGAGACCCAGTACTTC
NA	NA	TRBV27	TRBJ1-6	CASSLSPRRKRNSPLHF	TGTGCCAGCAGTTTAAGCCCCAGGAGAAAAAGGAATTCACCCCTCCACTTT
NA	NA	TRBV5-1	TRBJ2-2	CASSLRRQDAGELFF	TGCGCCAGCAGCCTACGCCGACAGGACGCCGGGGAGCTGTTTTTT
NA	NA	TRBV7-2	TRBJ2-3	CASSLELASGRDAYF	TGTGCCAGCAGCTTAGAACTAGCTAGTGGCAGAGACGCGTATTTT
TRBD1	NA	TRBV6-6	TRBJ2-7	CASKQPGQTYEQYF	TGTGCCAGCAAACAGCCGGGACAGACCTACGAGCAGTACTTC
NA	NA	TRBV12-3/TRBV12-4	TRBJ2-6	CAPTRGANVLTF	TGTGCCCCGACTCGGGGGGCCAACGTCCTGACTTTC
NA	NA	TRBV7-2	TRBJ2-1	CASSLAVGLYNEQFF	TGTGCCAGCAGCTTAGCCGTGGGGCTATACAATGAGCAGTTCTTC
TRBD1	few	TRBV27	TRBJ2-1	CASRTGRGEQFF	TGTGCCAGCCGGACAGGTCGGGGTGAGCAGTTCTTC
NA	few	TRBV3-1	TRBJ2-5	CASSQDWAFQETQYF	TGTGCCAGCAGCCAAGATTGGGCTTTTCAAGAGACCCAGTACTTC
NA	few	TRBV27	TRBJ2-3	CASRSSGTDTQYF	TGTGCCAGCAGATCGTCGGGCACAGATACGCAGTATTTT
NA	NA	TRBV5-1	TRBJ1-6	CASSWDTIYNSPLHF	TGCGCCAGCAGCTGGGACACCATCTATAATTCACCCCTCCACTTT
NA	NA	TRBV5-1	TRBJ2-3	CASKEFQGTDTQYF	TGCGCCAGCAAAGAATTCCAGGGTACAGATACGCAGTATTTT
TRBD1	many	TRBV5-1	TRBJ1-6	CASSRGQAGGSSYNSPLHF	TGCGCCAGCAGCCGCGGACAGGCCGGGGGTAGCTCCTATAATTCACCCCTCCACTTT
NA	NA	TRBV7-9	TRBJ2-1	CASSPAGTPGEQFF	TGTGCCAGCAGCCCCGCCGGGACACCGGGTGAGCAGTTCTTC
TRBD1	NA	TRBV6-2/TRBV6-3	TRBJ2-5	CASSSRGSQETQYF	TGTGCCAGCAGTTCCAGGGGGTCCCAAGAGACCCAGTACTTC
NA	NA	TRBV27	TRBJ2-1	CASSLRFPGNEQFF	TGTGCCAGCAGTTTAAGGTTCCCGGGAAATGAGCAGTTCTTC
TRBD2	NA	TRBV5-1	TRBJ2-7	CASSPGTIGYEQYF	TGCGCCAGCAGCCCAGGGACTATCGGCTACGAGCAGTACTTC
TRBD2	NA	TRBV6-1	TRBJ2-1	CASSRGTSGRLAGNEQFF	TGTGCCAGCAGTAGGGGGACTAGCGGGAGACTGGCCGGCAATGAGCAGTTCTTC
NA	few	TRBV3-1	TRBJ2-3	CASSQPGTPAYF	TGTGCCAGCAGCCAACCCGGGACCCCCGCGTATTTT